This TCR beta chain was sequenced for a study of shared clonotypes between healthy human individuals. Splitting the CD4+ cells yielded a CD45RA+ naive subset and a CD45RA-negative memory subset. Clones were sequenced by immunoSEQ multiplex PCR, and TCRdb holds only the in-frame ones, with some missing. The top ten clones hold 0.37% of a sample with about 2.5 million clones, 85% to 95% of them seen once. The ends were cut back, 2 bases at V and 2 bases at J, with 7 bases in the middle. The CDR3 runs to 13 residues. The V gene's germline CDR1 is MNHEY and CDR2 SMNVEV (reference sequence). What was sequenced was naive CD4+ T cells from PBMCs. The subset is: CD45RA+ positively selected. This sequence originates from a young man in good health. Some clones in this sample may be carry-over from other donors' samples. The V and J genes are TRBV27 and TRBJ2-7; possibly TRBD2 for D (6 bases). CDR3 nucleotide sequence: TGTGCCAGCAGTTTAGGACTAACCTACGAGCAGTACTTC. Its translation is CASSLGLTYEQYF.